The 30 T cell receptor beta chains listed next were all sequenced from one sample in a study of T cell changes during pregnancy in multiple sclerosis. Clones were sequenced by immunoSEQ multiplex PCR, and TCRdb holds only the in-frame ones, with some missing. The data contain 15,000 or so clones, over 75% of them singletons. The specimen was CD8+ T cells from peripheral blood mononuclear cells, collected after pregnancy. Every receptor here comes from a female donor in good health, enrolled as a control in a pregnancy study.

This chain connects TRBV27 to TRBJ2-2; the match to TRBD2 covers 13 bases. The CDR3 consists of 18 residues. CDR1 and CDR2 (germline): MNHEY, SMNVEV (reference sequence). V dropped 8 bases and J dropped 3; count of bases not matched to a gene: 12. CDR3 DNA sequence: TGTGCCAGCGCTTGTGGACTAGCGGGAGATTGGGACACCGGGGAGCTGTTTTTT. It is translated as CASACGLAGDWDTGELFF.

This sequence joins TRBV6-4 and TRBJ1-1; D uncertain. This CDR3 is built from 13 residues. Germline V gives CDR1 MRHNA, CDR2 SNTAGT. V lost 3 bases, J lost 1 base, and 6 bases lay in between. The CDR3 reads CASSESSNTEAFF. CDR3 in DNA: TGTGCCAGCAGTGAGTCCTCGAACACTGAAGCTTTCTTT.

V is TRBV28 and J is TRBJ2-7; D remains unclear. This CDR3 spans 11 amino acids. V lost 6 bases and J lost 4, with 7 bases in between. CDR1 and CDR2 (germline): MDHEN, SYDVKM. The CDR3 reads CASSPGYEQYF. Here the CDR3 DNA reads TGTGCCAGCAGCCCGGGTTACGAGCAGTACTTC.

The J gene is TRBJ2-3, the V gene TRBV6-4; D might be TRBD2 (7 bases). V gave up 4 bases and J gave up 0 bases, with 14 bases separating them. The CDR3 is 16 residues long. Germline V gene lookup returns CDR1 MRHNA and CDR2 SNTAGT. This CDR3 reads CASSAKGGDSTDTQYF. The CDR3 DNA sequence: TGTGCCAGCAGTGCCAAGGGGGGGGATAGCACAGATACGCAGTATTTT.

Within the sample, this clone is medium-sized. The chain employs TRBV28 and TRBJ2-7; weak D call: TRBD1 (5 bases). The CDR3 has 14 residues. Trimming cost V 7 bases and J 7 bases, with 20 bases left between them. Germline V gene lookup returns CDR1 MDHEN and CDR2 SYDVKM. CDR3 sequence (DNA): TGTGCCAGCAACCCCGTTCTGACAGTTGGGGAGCAGTACTTC. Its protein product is CASNPVLTVGEQYF.

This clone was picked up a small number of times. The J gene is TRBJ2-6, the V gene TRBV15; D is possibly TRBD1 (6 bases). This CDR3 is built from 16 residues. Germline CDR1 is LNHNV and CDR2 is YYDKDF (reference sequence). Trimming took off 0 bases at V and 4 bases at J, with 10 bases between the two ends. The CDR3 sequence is CATSREGAGGANVLTF. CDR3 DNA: TGTGCCACCAGCAGAGAGGGGGCTGGCGGGGCCAACGTCCTGACTTTC.

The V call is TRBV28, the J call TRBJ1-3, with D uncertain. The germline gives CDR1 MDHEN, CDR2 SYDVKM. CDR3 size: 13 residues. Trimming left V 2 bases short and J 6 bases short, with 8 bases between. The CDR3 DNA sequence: TGTGCCAGCAGTTTAGAGGGATCAAACACCATATATTTT. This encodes CASSLEGSNTIYF.

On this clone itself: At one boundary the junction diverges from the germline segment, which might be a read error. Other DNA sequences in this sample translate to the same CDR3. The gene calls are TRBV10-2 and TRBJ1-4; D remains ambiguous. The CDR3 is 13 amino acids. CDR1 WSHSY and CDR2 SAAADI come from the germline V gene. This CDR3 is CASKIGGGEKLFF. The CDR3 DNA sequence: TGCGCCAGCAAAATAGGAGGCGGGGAAAAACTGTTCTTT.

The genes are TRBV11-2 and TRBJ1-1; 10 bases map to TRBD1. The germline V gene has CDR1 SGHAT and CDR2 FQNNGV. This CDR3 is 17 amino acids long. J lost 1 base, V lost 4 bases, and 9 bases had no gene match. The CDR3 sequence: CASSSLRGQGKNTEAFF. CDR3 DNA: TGTGCCAGCAGCTCTCTAAGGGGACAGGGGAAGAACACTGAAGCTTTCTTT.

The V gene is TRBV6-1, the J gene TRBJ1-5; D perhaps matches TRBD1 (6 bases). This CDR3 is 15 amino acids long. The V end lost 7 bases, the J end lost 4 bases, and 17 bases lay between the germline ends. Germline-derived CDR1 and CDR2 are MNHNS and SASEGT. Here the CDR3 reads CASTEGGAENQPQHF. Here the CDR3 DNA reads TGTGCCAGCACCGAAGGGGGGGCAGAGAATCAGCCCCAGCATTTT.

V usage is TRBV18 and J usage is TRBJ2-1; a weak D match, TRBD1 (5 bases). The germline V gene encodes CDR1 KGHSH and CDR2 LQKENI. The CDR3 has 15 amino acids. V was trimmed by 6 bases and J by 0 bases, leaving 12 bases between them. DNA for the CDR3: TGTGCCAGCTCTAGGGGCATAAGCTCCTACAATGAGCAGTTCTTC. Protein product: CASSRGISSYNEQFF. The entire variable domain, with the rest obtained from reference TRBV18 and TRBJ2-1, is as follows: NAGVMQNPRHLVRRRGQEARLRCSPMKGHSHVYWYRQLPEEGLKFMVYLQKENIIDESGMPKERFSAEFPKEGPSILRIQQVVRGDSAAYFCASSRGISSYNEQFFGPGTRLTVL.

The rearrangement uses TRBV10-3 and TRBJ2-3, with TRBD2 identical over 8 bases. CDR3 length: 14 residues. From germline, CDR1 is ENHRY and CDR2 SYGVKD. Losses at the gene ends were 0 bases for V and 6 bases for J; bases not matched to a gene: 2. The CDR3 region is CAISESTSEDTQYF. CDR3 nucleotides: TGTGCCATCAGTGAGTCGACTAGCGAGGATACGCAGTATTTT.

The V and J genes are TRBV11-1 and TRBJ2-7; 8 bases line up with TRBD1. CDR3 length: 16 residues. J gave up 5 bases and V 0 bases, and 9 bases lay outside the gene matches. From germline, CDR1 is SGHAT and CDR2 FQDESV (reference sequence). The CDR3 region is CASSLAGDRRRDEQYF. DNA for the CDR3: TGTGCCAGCAGCTTAGCCGGGGACAGGCGGAGGGACGAGCAGTACTTC. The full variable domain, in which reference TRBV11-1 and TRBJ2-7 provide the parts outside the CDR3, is EAEVAQSPRYKITEKSQAVAFWCDPISGHATLYWYRQILGQGPELLVQFQDESVVDDSQLPKDRFSAERLKGVDSTLKIQPAELGDSAMYLCASSLAGDRRRDEQYFGPGTRLTVT.

This CDR3 is CASSTSRGPAYEQYF. The CDR3 bases are TGTGCCAGTAGTACATCCAGGGGCCCAGCCTACGAGCAGTACTTC. The chain uses TRBV19 and TRBJ2-7; D possibly corresponds to TRBD1 (6 bases). This CDR3 region has 15 residues. From germline, CDR1 is LNHDA and CDR2 SQIVND (reference sequence). V gave up 4 bases and J gave up 2 bases, with 15 bases separating them.

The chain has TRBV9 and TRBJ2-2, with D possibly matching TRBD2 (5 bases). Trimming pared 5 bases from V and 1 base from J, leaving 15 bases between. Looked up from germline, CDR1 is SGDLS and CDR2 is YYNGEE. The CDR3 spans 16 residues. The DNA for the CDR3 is TGTGCCAGCAGTGCCCGGAGGACCCAGAACACCGGGGAGCTGTTTTTT. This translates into CASSARRTQNTGELFF.

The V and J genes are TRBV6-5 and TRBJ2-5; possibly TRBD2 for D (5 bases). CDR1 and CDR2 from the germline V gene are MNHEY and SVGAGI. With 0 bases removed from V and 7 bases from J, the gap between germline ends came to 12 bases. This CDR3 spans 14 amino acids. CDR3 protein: CASSYSRALGTQYF. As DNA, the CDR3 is TGTGCCAGCAGTTACTCGAGGGCCCTCGGGACCCAGTACTTC.

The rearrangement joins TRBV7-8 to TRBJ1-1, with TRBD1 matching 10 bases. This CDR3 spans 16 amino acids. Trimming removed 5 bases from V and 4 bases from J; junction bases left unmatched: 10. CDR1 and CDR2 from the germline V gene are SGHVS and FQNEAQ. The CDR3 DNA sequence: TGTGCCAGCAGCGGAGACAGGGGGCGCGTTGGCACTGAAGCTTTCTTT. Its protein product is CASSGDRGRVGTEAFF. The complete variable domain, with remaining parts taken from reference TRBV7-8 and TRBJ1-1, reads GAGVSQSPRYKVAKRGQDVALRCDPISGHVSLFWYQQALGQGPEFLTYFQNEAQLDKSGLPSDRFFAERPEGSVSTLKIQRTQQEDSAVYLCASSGDRGRVGTEAFFGQGTRLTVV.

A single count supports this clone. The CDR3 nucleotides are TGTGCCAGCAGTGACTCAGCTAGCGGGGGCACAGATACGCAGTATTTT. Protein product: CASSDSASGGTDTQYF. The V call is TRBV6-4, the J call TRBJ2-3, with 9 bases fitting TRBD2. The CDR3 runs 16 residues. Trimming at V came to 0 bases and at J to 1 base, leaving 2 bases not matched to a gene. The germline CDR1 and CDR2 sequences are MRHNA and SNTAGT.

CDR3 in amino acids: CASSITGDMNTEAFF. The CDR3 nucleotides are TGTGCCAGCAGCATTACAGGGGACATGAACACTGAAGCTTTCTTT. V usage is TRBV9 and J usage is TRBJ1-1; 7 bases match TRBD1. The CDR3 is made up of 15 amino acids. V was pared by 4 bases and J by 0 bases, with 6 bases of the junction left unmatched. Looked up from germline, CDR1 is SGDLS and CDR2 is YYNGEE.

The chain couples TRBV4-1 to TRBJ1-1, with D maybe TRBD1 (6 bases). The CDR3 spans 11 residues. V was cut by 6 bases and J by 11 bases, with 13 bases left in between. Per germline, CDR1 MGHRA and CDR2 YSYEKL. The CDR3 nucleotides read TGCGCCAGCAGGGACAGAGAGGGGGCTTTCTTT. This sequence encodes CASRDREGAFF.

CDR3 amino acids: CASSLSGGGAINTQYF. The DNA of the CDR3 is TGTGCCAGCAGCTTATCTGGCGGGGGGGCCATAAATACGCAGTATTTT. The V and J genes are TRBV7-3 and TRBJ2-3, with 9 bases that match TRBD2. Germline V gene data show CDR1 as SGHTA and CDR2 as FQGTGA. V was pared by 2 bases and J by 7 bases, with 10 bases of the junction left unmatched. The CDR3 has 16 amino acids.

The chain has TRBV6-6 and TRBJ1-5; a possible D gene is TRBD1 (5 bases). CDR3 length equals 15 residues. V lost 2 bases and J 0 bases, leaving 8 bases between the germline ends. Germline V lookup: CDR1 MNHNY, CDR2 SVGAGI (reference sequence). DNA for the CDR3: TGTGCCAGCAGTTACCTGGACACTAGCAATCAGCCCCAGCATTTT. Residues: CASSYLDTSNQPQHF.

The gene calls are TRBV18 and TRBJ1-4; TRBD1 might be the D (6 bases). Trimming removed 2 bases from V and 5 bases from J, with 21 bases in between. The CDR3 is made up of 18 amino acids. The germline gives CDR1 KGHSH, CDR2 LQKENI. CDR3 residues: CASSPGRKQGSSNEKLFF. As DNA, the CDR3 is TGTGCCAGCTCACCAGGGAGAAAACAGGGTTCGTCAAATGAAAAACTGTTTTTT.

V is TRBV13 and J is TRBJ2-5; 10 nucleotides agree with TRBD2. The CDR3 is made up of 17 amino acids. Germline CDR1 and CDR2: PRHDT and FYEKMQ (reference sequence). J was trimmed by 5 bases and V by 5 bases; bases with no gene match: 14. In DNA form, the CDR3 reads TGTGCCAGCAGCCGACGGACTAGCGGAGGCGGGAGGGAGACCCAGTACTTC. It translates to CASSRRTSGGGRETQYF.

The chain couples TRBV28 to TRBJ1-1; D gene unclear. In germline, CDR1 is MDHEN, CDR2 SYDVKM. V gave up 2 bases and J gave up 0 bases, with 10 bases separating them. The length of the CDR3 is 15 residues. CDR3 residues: CASSLNTALNTEAFF. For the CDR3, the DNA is TGTGCCAGCAGTTTAAACACAGCCTTGAACACTGAAGCTTTCTTT.

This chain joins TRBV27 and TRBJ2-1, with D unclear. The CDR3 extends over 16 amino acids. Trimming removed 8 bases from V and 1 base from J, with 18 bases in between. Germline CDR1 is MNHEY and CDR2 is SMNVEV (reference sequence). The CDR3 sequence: CASSPLGEPSYNEQFF. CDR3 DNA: TGTGCCAGCTCCCCCTTAGGAGAACCATCCTACAATGAGCAGTTCTTC.

For the CDR3, the DNA is TGCGCCAGCAGTATCCCATGGACTAGCGGGGAGACCCAGTACTTC. This sequence encodes CASSIPWTSGETQYF. The chain couples TRBV10-1 to TRBJ2-5; 11 nucleotides agree with TRBD2. The V and J ends lost 5 bases and 5 bases, in that order; junction bases with no gene match: 7. CDR1 and CDR2 (germline): WNHNN, SYGVQD (reference sequence). The CDR3 sequence is 15 residues long.

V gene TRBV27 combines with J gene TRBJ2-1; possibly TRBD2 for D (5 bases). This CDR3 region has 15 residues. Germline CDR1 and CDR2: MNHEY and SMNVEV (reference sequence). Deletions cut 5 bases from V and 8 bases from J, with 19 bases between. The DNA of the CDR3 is TGTGCCAGCAGTCTCCGTGGAGGCCTCCGGCATGAGCAGTTCTTC. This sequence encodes CASSLRGGLRHEQFF.

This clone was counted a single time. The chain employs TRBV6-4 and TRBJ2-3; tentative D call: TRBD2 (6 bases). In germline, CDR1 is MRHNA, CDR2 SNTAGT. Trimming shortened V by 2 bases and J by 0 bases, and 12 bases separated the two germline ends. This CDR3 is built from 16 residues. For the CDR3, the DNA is TGTGCCAGCAGTGACCTTGGGCGGGGAAGCACAGATACGCAGTATTTT. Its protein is CASSDLGRGSTDTQYF.

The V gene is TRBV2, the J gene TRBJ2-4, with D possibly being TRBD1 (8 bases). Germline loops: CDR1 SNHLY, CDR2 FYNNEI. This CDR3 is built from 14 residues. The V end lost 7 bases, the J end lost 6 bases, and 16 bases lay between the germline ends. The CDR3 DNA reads TGTGCCAGCAACCCAACAGGGGGGGGAAACATTCAGTACTTC. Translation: CASNPTGGGNIQYF.